The 3 T cell receptor beta chains given below trace back to one sample, sequenced in a study of shared clonotypes between healthy human individuals. Measured with immunoSEQ multiplex PCR; TCRdb has only the in-frame clones, and not every one. This repertoire shows millions of clones, over 85% found once; its top ten account for about 0.13%. Sequenced sample: naive CD4+ T cells sorted from blood. Subset: CD45RA+ positively selected. Receptors were obtained from a man in his late teens or twenties in good health.

This clone showed up just once. CDR3 DNA sequence: TGTGCCAGCAGCCCGCAGGACAGGGGAAGCAATCAGCCCCAGCATTTT. It encodes CASSPQDRGSNQPQHF. The V gene is TRBV11-2, the J gene TRBJ1-5; 9 bases are shared with TRBD1. V gave up 5 bases and J gave up 1 base; unmatched junction bases: 6. From germline, CDR1 is SGHAT and CDR2 FQNNGV. This CDR3 region has 16 residues.

This rearrangement joins TRBV7-9 to TRBJ1-2; no clear D. Germline V gene lookup returns CDR1 SEHNR and CDR2 FQNEAQ (reference sequence). The CDR3 consists of 14 residues. V was pared by 5 bases and J by 3 bases, with 13 bases between. CDR3 sequence (DNA): TGTGCCAGCAGCCCCGTAGGCCTTGACTATGGCTACACCTTC. Its translation: CASSPVGLDYGYTF.

This chain joins TRBV19 and TRBJ1-1; no reliable D call. The CDR3 is 13 amino acids. The V end was cut by 6 bases, the J end by 1 base, with 9 bases between. Germline loops: CDR1 LNHDA, CDR2 SQIVND (reference sequence). The CDR3 is CASRRRENTEAFF. The CDR3 region has the DNA TGTGCCAGTAGGCGACGGGAGAACACTGAAGCTTTCTTT.